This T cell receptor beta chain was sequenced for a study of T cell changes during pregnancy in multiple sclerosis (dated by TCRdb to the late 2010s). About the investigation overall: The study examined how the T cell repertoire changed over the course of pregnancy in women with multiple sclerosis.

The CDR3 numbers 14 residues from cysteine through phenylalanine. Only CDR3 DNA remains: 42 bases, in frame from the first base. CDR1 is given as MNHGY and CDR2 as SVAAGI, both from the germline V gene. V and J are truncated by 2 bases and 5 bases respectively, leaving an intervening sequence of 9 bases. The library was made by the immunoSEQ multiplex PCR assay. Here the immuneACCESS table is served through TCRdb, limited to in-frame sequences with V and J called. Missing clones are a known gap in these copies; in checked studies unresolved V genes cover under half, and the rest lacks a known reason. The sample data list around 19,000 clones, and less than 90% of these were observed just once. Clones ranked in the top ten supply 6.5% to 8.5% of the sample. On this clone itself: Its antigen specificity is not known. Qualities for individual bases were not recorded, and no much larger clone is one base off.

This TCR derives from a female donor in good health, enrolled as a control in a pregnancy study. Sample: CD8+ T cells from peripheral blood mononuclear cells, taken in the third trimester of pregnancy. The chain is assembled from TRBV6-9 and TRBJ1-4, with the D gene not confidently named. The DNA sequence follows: TGTGCCAGCAGTTATAGGCGGAGAAATGAAAAACTGTTTTTT. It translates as CASSYRRRNEKLFF.